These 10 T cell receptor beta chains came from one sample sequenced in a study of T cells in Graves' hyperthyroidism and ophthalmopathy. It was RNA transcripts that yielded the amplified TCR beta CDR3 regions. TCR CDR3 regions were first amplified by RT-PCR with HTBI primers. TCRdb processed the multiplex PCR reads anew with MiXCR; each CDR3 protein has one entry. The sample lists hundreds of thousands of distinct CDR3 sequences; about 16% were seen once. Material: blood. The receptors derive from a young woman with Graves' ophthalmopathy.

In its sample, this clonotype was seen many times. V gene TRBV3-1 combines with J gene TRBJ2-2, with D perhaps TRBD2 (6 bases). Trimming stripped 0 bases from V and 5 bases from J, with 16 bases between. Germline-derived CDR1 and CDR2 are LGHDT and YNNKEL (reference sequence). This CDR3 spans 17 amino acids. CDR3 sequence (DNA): TGTGCCAGCAGCCAAGATCTTCGGAGGGCCGAGACCGGGGAGCTGTTTTTT. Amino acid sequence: CASSQDLRRAETGELFF.

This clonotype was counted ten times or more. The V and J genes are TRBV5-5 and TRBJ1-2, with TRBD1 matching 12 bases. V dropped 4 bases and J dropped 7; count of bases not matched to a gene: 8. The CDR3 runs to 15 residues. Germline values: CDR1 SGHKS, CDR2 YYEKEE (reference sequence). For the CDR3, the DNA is TGTGCCAGCAGCCTTTCTGGGACAGGGGGCGGTGGCTACACCTTC. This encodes CASSLSGTGGGGYTF.

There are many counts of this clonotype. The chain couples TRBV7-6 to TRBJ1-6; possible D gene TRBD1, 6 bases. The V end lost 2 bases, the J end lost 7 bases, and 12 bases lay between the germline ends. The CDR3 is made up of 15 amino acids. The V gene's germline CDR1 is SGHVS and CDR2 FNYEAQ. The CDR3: CASSLNRAHNSPLHF. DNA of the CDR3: TGTGCCAGCAGCTTAAACAGGGCCCACAATTCACCCCTCCACTTT.

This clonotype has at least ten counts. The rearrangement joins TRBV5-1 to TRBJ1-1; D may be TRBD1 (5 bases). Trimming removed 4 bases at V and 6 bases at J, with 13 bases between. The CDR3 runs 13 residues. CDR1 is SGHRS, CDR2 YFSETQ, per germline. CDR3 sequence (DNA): TGCGCCAGCAGCACGGGAAGGGGCGCTGAAGCTTTCTTT. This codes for CASSTGRGAEAFF.

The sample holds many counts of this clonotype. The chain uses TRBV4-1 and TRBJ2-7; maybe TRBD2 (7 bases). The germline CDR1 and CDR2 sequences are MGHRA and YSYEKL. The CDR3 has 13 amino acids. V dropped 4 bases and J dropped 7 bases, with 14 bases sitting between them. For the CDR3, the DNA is TGCGCCAGCAGCCGGGAGGGCCAGGGGGAGCAGTACTTC. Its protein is CASSREGQGEQYF.

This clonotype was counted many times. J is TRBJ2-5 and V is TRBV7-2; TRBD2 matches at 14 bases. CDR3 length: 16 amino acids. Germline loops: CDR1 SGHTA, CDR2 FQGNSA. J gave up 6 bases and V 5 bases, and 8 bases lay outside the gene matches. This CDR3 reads CASSPGTSGSSQTQYF. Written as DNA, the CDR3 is TGTGCCAGCAGCCCAGGGACTAGCGGGAGTTCTCAGACCCAGTACTTC.

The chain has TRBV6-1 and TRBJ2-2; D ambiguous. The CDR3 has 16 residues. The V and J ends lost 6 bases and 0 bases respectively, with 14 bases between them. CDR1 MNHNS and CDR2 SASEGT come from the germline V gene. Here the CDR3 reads CASSNGFLPNTGELFF. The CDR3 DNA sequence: TGTGCCAGCAGCAATGGGTTCTTACCGAACACCGGGGAGCTGTTTTTT.

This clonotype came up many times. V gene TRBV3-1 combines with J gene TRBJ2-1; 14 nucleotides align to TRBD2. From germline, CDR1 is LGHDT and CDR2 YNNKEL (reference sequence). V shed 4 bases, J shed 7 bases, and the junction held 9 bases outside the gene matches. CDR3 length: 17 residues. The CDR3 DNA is TGTGCCAGCAGCCGGGGACTAGCGGGGGCCGAGGGAAATGAGCAGTTCTTC. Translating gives CASSRGLAGAEGNEQFF.

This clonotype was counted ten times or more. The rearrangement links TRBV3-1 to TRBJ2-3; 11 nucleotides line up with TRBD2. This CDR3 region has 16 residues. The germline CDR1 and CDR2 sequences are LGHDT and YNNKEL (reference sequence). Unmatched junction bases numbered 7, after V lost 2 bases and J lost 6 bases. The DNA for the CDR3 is TGTGCCAGCAGCCAATCCCTAGCGGGGGGCCGGGATACGCAGTATTTT. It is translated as CASSQSLAGGRDTQYF.

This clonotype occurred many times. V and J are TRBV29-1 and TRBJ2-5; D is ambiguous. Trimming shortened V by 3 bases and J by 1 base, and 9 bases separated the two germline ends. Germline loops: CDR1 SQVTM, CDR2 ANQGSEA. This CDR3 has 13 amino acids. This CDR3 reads CSVDNDSQETQYF. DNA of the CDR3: TGCAGCGTTGATAACGATTCCCAAGAGACCCAGTACTTC.